This T cell receptor (beta chain) is drawn from a study of glioma-infiltrating T cells. TCR alpha and beta CDR3 regions were amplified from RNA using iRepertoire nested multiplex PCR. One-step reverse transcription and amplification started from about 100-400 ng of tissue mRNA or PBMC total RNA. MiXCR, run by TCRdb on the multiplex PCR reads, gives a single entry per CDR3 protein. The data contain a few thousand distinct CDR3 sequences, around a third of them seen just once; the ten biggest clones take up roughly 7.3%. Germline values: CDR1 MNHEY, CDR2 SVGEGT. The length of the CDR3 is 13 residues. Between the trimmed V and J ends, which lost 0 bases and 10 bases, there was a span of 12 bases. As regards this clonotype: Antigen specificity is unknown.

Notes on the study in general: CDR3 overlap between tissue and blood was very small.

The specimen sequenced was glioma tissue, nonneoplastic brain tissue, or PBMCs (not recorded which). The gene calls are TRBV6-2 or TRBV6-3 and TRBJ1-1, with D perhaps TRBD1 (5 bases). The receptor's source is a human donor with low-grade glioma or glioblastoma, undergoing nonglioma brain surgery, or in good health (not recorded which). CDR3 sequence (DNA): TGTGCCAGCAGTTACTCCGGGACCCCGGGAGCTTTCTTT. Amino acid sequence: CASSYSGTPGAFF.